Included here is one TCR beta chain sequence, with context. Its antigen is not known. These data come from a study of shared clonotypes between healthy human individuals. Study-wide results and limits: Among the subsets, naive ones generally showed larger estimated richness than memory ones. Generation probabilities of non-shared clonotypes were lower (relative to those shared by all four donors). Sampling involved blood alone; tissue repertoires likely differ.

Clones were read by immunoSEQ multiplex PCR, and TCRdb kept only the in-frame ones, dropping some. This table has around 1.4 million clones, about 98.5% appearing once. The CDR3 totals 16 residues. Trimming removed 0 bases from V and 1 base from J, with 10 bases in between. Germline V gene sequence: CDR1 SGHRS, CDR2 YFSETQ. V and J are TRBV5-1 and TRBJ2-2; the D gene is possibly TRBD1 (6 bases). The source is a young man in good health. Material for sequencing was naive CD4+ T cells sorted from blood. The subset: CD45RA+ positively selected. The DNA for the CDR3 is TGCGCCAGCAGCTTGGCTGGCAGGGGGAACACCGGGGAGCTGTTTTTT. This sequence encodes CASSLAGRGNTGELFF.